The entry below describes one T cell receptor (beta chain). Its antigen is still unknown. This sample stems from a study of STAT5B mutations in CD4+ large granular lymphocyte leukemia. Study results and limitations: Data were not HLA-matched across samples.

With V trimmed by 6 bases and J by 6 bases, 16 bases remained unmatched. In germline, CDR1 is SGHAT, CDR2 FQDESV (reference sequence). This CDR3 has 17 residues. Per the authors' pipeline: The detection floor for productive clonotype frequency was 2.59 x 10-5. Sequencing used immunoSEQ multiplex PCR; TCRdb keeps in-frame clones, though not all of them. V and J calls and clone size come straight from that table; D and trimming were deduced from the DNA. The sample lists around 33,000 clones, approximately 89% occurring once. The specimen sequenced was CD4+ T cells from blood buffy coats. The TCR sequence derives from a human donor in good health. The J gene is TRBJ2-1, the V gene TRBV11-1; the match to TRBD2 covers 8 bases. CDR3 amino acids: CASRLGGSAGGFNEQFF. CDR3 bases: TGTGCCAGCAGATTGGGAGGCTCCGCGGGAGGATTCAATGAGCAGTTCTTC. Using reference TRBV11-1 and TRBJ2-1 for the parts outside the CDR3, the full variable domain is EAEVAQSPRYKITEKSQAVAFWCDPISGHATLYWYRQILGQGPELLVQFQDESVVDDSQLPKDRFSAERLKGVDSTLKIQPAELGDSAMYLCASRLGGSAGGFNEQFFGPGTRLTVL.